The 15 T cell receptor beta chains given below trace back to one sample, sequenced in a study of blood T cell repertoires in COVID-19. TCRdb keeps only in-frame clones here, not all; method: immunoSEQ multiplex PCR. This sample has more than 50,000 clones, with more than 75% found just once. The sequencing input was peripheral blood. These receptors were taken from a human donor in a cohort sampled during active COVID-19.

This clone has a single count. This chain uses TRBV29-1 with TRBJ1-5; 7 bases agree with TRBD1. There are 14 residues in the CDR3. V was pared by 7 bases and J by 7 bases, with 13 bases of the junction left unmatched. CDR1 SQVTM and CDR2 ANQGSEA come from the germline V gene. The CDR3 DNA is TGCAGCGCGTCCCTGGGGCAGGGGGAACAGCCCCAGCATTTT. Its protein is CSASLGQGEQPQHF.

The V and J genes are TRBV5-1 and TRBJ2-7; 8 bases align to TRBD2. Germline CDR1 and CDR2: SGHRS and YFSETQ. This CDR3 is 15 amino acids long. V shed 4 bases and J 2 bases; nucleotides not matched to a gene: 8. This CDR3 reads CASSIGVAGTYEQYF. The CDR3 DNA sequence: TGCGCCAGCAGCATCGGGGTAGCGGGAACCTACGAGCAGTACTTC.

This chain uses TRBV7-2 with TRBJ2-5; 11 positions agree with TRBD2. V was clipped by 4 bases and J by 5 bases; unmatched bases: 6. Germline-derived CDR1 and CDR2 are SGHTA and FQGNSA. The CDR3 totals 15 residues. CDR3 DNA sequence: TGTGCCAGCAGCTCCGGACTAGCGGGTCTTGAGACCCAGTACTTC. Its translation: CASSSGLAGLETQYF.

The V call is TRBV7-9, the J call TRBJ2-7; D gene uncertain. V lost 0 bases and J 7 bases, leaving 13 bases between the germline ends. The CDR3 extends over 14 amino acids. Germline CDR1 and CDR2: SEHNR and FQNEAQ (reference sequence). In nucleotides, the CDR3 is TGTGCCAGCAGCTTAGCGCCCCCACAAGTAGAGCAGTACTTC. Amino acids: CASSLAPPQVEQYF.

This clone was recorded once. The chain joins TRBV7-3 to TRBJ2-1; TRBD2 aligns across 8 bases. Per the germline V gene, CDR1 is SGHTA and CDR2 is FQGTGA. Trimming removed 2 bases from V and 8 bases from J; junction bases left unmatched: 8. This CDR3 has 15 residues. The CDR3, as DNA: TGTGCCAGCAGCTTACGGGGGCGGGAGGACGATGAGCAGTTCTTC. It encodes CASSLRGREDDEQFF.

In its sample, this clone was seen a few times. The chain employs TRBV19 and TRBJ2-7, with unresolved D. Germline V gives CDR1 LNHDA, CDR2 SQIVND (reference sequence). V lost 0 bases and J lost 7, with 7 bases in between. The length of the CDR3 is 12 residues. This CDR3 reads CASSIDPREQYF. CDR3 DNA: TGTGCCAGTAGTATAGACCCGAGGGAGCAGTACTTC. Looking up the rest from reference TRBV19 and TRBJ2-7 gives the full variable domain: DGGITQSPKYLFRKEGQNVTLSCEQNLNHDAMYWYRQDPGQGLRLIYYSQIVNDFQKGDIAEGYSVSREKKESFPLTVTSAQKNPTAFYLCASSIDPREQYFGPGTRLTVT.

V usage is TRBV28 and J usage is TRBJ2-5, with 7 positions matching TRBD1. CDR1 and CDR2 (germline): MDHEN, SYDVKM. The V and J ends lost 3 bases and 7 bases, in that order; junction bases with no gene match: 8. The CDR3 loop spans 14 amino acids. The CDR3 DNA follows: TGTGCCAGCAGTTTCCGACAGGGTCAGGGGACCCAGTACTTC. Protein product: CASSFRQGQGTQYF.

The gene calls are TRBV5-6 and TRBJ2-1; TRBD2 matches 12 bases. Germline CDR1 SGHDT, CDR2 YYEEEE. The CDR3 spans 17 residues. The trim removed 1 base at V and 0 bases at J, leaving 2 bases unmatched. CDR3 nucleotide sequence: TGTGCCAGCAGCTTGACTAGCGGGAGGATCTCCTACAATGAGCAGTTCTTC. As protein: CASSLTSGRISYNEQFF.

The chain combines TRBV7-3 with TRBJ2-7, with 8 bases that match TRBD2. CDR1 is SGHTA and CDR2 is FQGTGA in the germline V gene. The trim removed 2 bases at V and 0 bases at J, leaving 3 bases unmatched. The CDR3 contains 15 residues. CDR3 sequence reads: CASSLASGGSYEQYF. The CDR3 DNA sequence: TGTGCCAGCAGCTTAGCCAGCGGGGGCTCCTACGAGCAGTACTTC.

V is TRBV9 and J is TRBJ2-3; maybe TRBD2 (6 bases). Germline CDR1 and CDR2: SGDLS and YYNGEE. V lost 4 bases and J lost 6, with 24 bases in between. The CDR3 has 17 residues. CDR3 bases: TGTGCCAGCAGCTTAAGTTTGGGGGGAAATAGTCGTGATACGCAGTATTTT. Its translation is CASSLSLGGNSRDTQYF.

The chain combines TRBV6-4 with TRBJ2-3; D might be TRBD2 (5 bases). Germline loops: CDR1 MRHNA, CDR2 SNTAGT. V gave up 6 bases and J gave up 3 bases, with 10 bases separating them. The CDR3 length is 13 residues. CDR3 sequence reads: CASSPGVTDTQYF. The CDR3 nucleotides are TGTGCCAGCAGCCCCGGGGTTACAGATACGCAGTATTTT.

Turning to this clone: Other DNA sequences in the same sample also yield this CDR3. The chain employs TRBV28 and TRBJ2-7; the D is unclear. V was trimmed by 4 bases and J by 2 bases, leaving 6 bases between them. Per the germline V gene, CDR1 is MDHEN and CDR2 is SYDVKM. CDR3 length: 12 amino acids. The CDR3 loop reads CASSSHPYEQYF. The DNA of the CDR3 is TGTGCCAGCAGTTCCCATCCCTACGAGCAGTACTTC.

This clone has only a few counts. The V and J genes are TRBV11-3 and TRBJ2-2, with TRBD1 matching over 7 bases. CDR1 and CDR2 from the germline V gene are SGHNT and YENEEA. After removal of 4 bases from V and 1 base from J, the junction contained 3 bases not matched to a gene. This CDR3 contains 15 residues. In DNA, the CDR3 is TGTGCCAGCAGCTACCGGACAGGGAACACCGGGGAGCTGTTTTTT. It yields the protein CASSYRTGNTGELFF.

CDR3 sequence: CASSQVRETQYF. The CDR3 DNA reads TGCGCCAGCAGCCAAGTCAGAGAGACCCAGTACTTC. The chain joins TRBV4-1 to TRBJ2-5; D is ambiguous. CDR1 is MGHRA, CDR2 YSYEKL, per germline. CDR3 size: 12 residues. V lost 1 base to trimming and J lost 4 bases, with 4 bases between them.

This clone occurred once. V usage is TRBV20-1 and J usage is TRBJ1-2; tentatively, D is TRBD1 (5 bases). This CDR3 contains 16 residues. Germline V lookup: CDR1 DFQATT, CDR2 SNEGSKA (reference sequence). With 3 bases removed from V and 0 bases from J, the gap between germline ends came to 17 bases. The CDR3 region is CSASGRSRVSNYGYTF. Written as DNA, the CDR3 is TGCAGTGCTAGTGGCCGATCCAGGGTGTCTAACTATGGCTACACCTTC.